This note documents a single TCR beta chain sequence. This CDR3 spans 14 amino acids. The trim removed 6 bases at V and 7 bases at J, leaving 7 bases unmatched. This entry is derived from a study of identical twins. Healthy Caucasians provided all donations. Unique molecular identifiers were present on cDNA, and template switching added a universal primer site. TCRdb reprocessed the 5' RACE reads via MiXCR and lists one record per CDR3 protein. The data hold some 1,700,000 distinct CDR3 sequences, with roughly a third observed a single time. The receptor's source is a newborn girl in good health. The source material was cord blood. V gene TRBV12-3 or TRBV12-4 combines with J gene TRBJ2-4, with 9 bases that match TRBD1. CDR3 coding DNA: TGTGCCAGCAGCATCGGGACAGGGAGTAACATTCAGTACTTC. Its protein product is CASSIGTGSNIQYF.